The 5 T cell receptor beta chains listed next were all sequenced from one sample in a study of T cells in Graves' hyperthyroidism and ophthalmopathy. RNA transcripts yielded amplified TCR beta CDR3 regions. HTBI primers were the set used in a first-round RT-PCR of the TCR CDR3. TCRdb itself ran the multiplex PCR reads through MiXCR, one entry per CDR3 protein. Among approximately 620,000 distinct CDR3 sequences listed, approximately 15% were seen once. Sequences were obtained from blood. The receptors originated from a woman in her 30s with Graves' hyperthyroidism that later progressed to Graves' ophthalmopathy.

This clonotype was picked up many times. The genes are TRBV5-1 and TRBJ1-1, with 10 nucleotides matching TRBD1. The germline gives CDR1 SGHRS, CDR2 YFSETQ. The CDR3 is 18 amino acids. With 0 bases clipped from V and 3 bases from J, the junction kept 11 bases outside the gene matches. CDR3 DNA: TGCGCCAGCAGCTTGGATGGTCGGACAGGGGGTTGGGACACTGAAGCTTTCTTT. Translating gives CASSLDGRTGGWDTEAFF. The whole variable domain, remainder taken from reference TRBV5-1 and TRBJ1-1, is KAGVTQTPRYLIKTRGQQVTLSCSPISGHRSVSWYQQTPGQGLQFLFEYFSETQRNKGNFPGRFSGRQFSNSRSEMNVSTLELGDSALYLCASSLDGRTGGWDTEAFFGQGTRLTVV.

On this clonotype itself: This clone may be a read error of a much larger clone one base away. This chain joins TRBV19 and TRBJ2-3, with 9 bases aligning to TRBD2. CDR1 and CDR2 from the germline V gene are LNHDA and SQIVND (reference sequence). Trimming cost V 6 bases and J 3 bases; bases outside gene matches: 10. The CDR3 loop spans 16 amino acids. The CDR3 DNA reads as TGTGCCAGTAGCCCAAGTGCGGGAGGGATTACAGATACGCAGTATTTT. It is translated as CASSPSAGGITDTQYF.

The sample holds many counts of this clonotype. The CDR3 sequence: CASSPTGGYNSPLHF. The CDR3 DNA follows: TGTGCCAGCTCACCGACGGGTGGCTATAATTCACCCCTCCACTTT. The chain recombines TRBV18 with TRBJ1-6; no clear D gene. The V end lost 3 bases, the J end lost 3 bases, and 9 bases lay between the germline ends. CDR1 KGHSH and CDR2 LQKENI come from the germline V gene. CDR3 size: 15 residues.

This clonotype showed up many times. This rearrangement joins TRBV5-6 to TRBJ1-5; D might be TRBD1 (5 bases). The germline CDR1 and CDR2 sequences are SGHDT and YYEEEE. V was pared by 3 bases and J by 1 base, with 14 bases between. The length of the CDR3 is 16 residues. CDR3 region: CASSSQARGSNQPQHF. The CDR3 DNA follows: TGTGCCAGCAGCTCCCAGGCACGGGGGAGCAATCAGCCCCAGCATTTT.

Ten or more counts support this clonotype. The gene calls are TRBV2 and TRBJ1-4, with D hard to call. The V gene's germline CDR1 is SNHLY and CDR2 FYNNEI. Trimming stripped 8 bases from V and 0 bases from J, with 10 bases between. CDR3 length: 14 amino acids. In DNA, the CDR3 is TGTGCCAGCTACTCTCCGGCAACTAATGAAAAACTGTTTTTT. Translating it yields CASYSPATNEKLFF.